The present T cell receptor (beta chain) was sequenced within a study of T cell responses to AZD1222 COVID-19 vaccine. Study-wide points: Vaccine-associated CD4 TCRs ranged over spike, dominating at 160-218 and 743-854.

The protocol was immunoSEQ multiplex PCR, while the TCRdb copy is restricted to in-frame clones and leaves out a portion. The data show tens of thousands of clones, with approximately 83% seen just once and over 15% held by the top ten. A remark on this clone: The antigen remains unidentified.

This material consisted of peripheral blood, taken on day 0 of AZD1222 vaccination. This receptor was taken from an adult in good health.

The CDR3 spells CASSPLGDSNTGELFF. DNA of the CDR3: TGTGCCAGCAGCCCCTTGGGGGACAGCAACACCGGGGAGCTGTTTTTT. J is TRBJ2-2 and V is TRBV4-2; 7 positions match TRBD1. V gave up 4 bases and J gave up 2 bases; unmatched junction bases: 7. This CDR3 has 16 residues. CDR1 and CDR2 from the germline V gene are LGHNA and YNFKEQ.